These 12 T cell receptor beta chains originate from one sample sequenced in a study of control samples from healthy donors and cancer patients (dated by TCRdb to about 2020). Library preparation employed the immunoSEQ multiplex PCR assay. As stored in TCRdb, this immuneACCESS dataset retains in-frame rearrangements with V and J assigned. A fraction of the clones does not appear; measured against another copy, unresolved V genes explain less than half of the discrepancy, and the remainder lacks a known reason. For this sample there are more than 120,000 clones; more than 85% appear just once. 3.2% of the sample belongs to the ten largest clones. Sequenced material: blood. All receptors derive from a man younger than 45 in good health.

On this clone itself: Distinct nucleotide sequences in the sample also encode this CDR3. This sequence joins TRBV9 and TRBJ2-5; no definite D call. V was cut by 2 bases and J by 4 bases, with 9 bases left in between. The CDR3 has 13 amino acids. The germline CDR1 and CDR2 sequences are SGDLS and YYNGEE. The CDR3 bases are TGTGCCAGCAGCGTTGGACGTGGAGAGACCCAGTACTTC. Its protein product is CASSVGRGETQYF.

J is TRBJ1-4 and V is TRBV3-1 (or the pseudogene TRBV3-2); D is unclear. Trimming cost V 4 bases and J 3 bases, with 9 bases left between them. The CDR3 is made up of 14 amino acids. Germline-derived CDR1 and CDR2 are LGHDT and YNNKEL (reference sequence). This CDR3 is CASSLQTANEKLFF. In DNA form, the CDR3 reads TGTGCCAGCAGCCTCCAAACGGCTAATGAAAAACTGTTTTTT.

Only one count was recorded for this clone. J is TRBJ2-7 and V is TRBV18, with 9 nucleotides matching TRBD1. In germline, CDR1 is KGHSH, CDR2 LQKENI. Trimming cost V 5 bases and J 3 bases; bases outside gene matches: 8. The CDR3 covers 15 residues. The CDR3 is CASSSTGGHGYEQYF. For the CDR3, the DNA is TGTGCCAGCTCATCCACAGGGGGCCATGGCTACGAGCAGTACTTC.

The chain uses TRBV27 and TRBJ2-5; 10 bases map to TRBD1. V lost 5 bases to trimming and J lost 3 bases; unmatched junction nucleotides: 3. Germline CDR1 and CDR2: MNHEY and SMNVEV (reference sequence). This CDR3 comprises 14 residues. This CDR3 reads CASSAGTGEETQYF. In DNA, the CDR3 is TGTGCCAGCAGTGCCGGGACAGGGGAAGAGACCCAGTACTTC.

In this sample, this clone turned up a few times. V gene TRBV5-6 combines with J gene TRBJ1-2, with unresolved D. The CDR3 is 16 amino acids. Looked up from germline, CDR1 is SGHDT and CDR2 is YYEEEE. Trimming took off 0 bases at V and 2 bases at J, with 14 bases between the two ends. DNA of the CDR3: TGTGCCAGCAGCTTGGCGGTATACCAATCCAACTATGGCTACACCTTC. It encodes CASSLAVYQSNYGYTF. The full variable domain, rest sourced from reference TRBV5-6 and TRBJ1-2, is DAGVTQSPTHLIKTRGQQVTLRCSPKSGHDTVSWYQQALGQGPQFIFQYYEEEERQRGNFPDRFSGHQFPNYSSELNVNALLLGDSALYLCASSLAVYQSNYGYTFGSGTRLTVV.

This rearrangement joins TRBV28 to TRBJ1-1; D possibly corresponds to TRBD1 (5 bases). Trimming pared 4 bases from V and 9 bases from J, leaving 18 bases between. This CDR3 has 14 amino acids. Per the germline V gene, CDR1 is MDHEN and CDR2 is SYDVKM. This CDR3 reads CASSSGISGEKAFF. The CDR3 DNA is TGTGCCAGCAGTTCAGGGATTTCGGGGGAAAAAGCTTTCTTT.

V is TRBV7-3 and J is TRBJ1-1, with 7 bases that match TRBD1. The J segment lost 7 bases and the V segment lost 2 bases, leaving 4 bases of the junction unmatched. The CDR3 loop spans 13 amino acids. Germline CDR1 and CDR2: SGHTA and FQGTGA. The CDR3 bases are TGTGCCAGCAGCTTAGGACAGGCGGGTGAAGCTTTCTTT. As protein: CASSLGQAGEAFF.

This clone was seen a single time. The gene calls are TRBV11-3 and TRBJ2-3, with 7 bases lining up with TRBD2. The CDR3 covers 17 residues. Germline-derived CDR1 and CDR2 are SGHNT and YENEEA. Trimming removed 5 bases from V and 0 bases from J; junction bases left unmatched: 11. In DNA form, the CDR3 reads TGTGCCAGCAGCGTTCAAACTCGGGGGGTTAGCACAGATACGCAGTATTTT. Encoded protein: CASSVQTRGVSTDTQYF.

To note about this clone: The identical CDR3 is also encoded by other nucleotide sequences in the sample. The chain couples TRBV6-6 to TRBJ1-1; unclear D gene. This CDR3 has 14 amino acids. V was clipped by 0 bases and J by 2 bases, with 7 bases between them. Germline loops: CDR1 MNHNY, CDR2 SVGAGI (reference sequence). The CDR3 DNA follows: TGTGCCAGCAGTTACTCCAGAGGTAACACTGAAGCTTTCTTT. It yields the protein CASSYSRGNTEAFF.

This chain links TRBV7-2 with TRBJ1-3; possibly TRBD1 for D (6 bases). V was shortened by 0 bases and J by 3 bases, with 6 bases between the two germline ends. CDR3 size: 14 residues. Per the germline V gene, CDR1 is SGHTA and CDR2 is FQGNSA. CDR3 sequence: CASSLARGGNTIYF. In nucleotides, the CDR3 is TGTGCCAGCAGCTTAGCCAGGGGTGGAAACACCATATATTTT. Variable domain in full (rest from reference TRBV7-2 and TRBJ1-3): GAGVSQSPSNKVTEKGKDVELRCDPISGHTALYWYRQSLGQGLEFLIYFQGNSAPDKSGLPSDRFSAERTGGSVSTLTIQRTQQEDSAVYLCASSLARGGNTIYFGEGSWLTVV.

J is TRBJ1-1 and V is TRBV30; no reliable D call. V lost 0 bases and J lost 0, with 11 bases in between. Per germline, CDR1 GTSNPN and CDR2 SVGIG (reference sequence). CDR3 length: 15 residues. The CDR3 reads CAWSVTRLMNTEAFF. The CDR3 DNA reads TGTGCCTGGAGTGTGACACGGCTCATGAACACTGAAGCTTTCTTT.

The CDR3 sequence: CASSTGHLGETQYF. The CDR3, as DNA: TGTGCCAGCAGCACAGGACACCTCGGGGAGACCCAGTACTTC. The chain has TRBV5-4 and TRBJ2-5, with D possibly matching TRBD1 (5 bases). Germline-derived CDR1 and CDR2 are SGHNT and YYREEE (reference sequence). CDR3 length: 14 residues. Trimming shortened V by 4 bases and J by 5 bases, and 15 bases separated the two germline ends.